The 18 T cell receptor beta chains in this list originate from one sample, sequenced in a study of cytomegalovirus exposure and HLA in healthy donors. PCR was performed using 60 Vbeta and 13 Jbeta primers. Profiling relied on immunoSEQ multiplex PCR, and the TCRdb table lists in-frame clones only, not all of them. The table includes some 170,000 clones, under 85% detected once. Material: PBMCs. The receptors were sampled from a male donor in good health and CMV-seronegative.

The rearrangement uses TRBV19 and TRBJ2-3; 8 bases fit TRBD2. Germline V gene sequence: CDR1 LNHDA, CDR2 SQIVND (reference sequence). The CDR3 spans 17 residues. V shed 3 bases and J 4 bases; nucleotides not matched to a gene: 12. The CDR3 here is CASSIIQAGGFSDTQYF. The CDR3 DNA reads as TGTGCCAGTAGTATCATTCAGGCGGGAGGATTTTCAGATACGCAGTATTTT.

The CDR3 is CASSRWLAGGGSYNEQFF. The CDR3 DNA follows: TGTGCCAGCAGCCGTTGGCTAGCGGGGGGGGGCTCCTACAATGAGCAGTTCTTC. This sequence joins TRBV5-6 and TRBJ2-1; TRBD2 matches 12 bases. The CDR3 is 18 amino acids. V was clipped by 4 bases and J by 0 bases; unmatched bases: 8. CDR1 and CDR2 from the germline V gene are SGHDT and YYEEEE.

There are a few counts of this clone. The gene calls are TRBV6-1 and TRBJ1-6, with no clear D. Germline CDR1 MNHNS, CDR2 SASEGT. This CDR3 comprises 15 residues. V lost 0 bases and J 4 bases, leaving 7 bases between the germline ends. The CDR3 is CASSEAQYYNSPLHF. The CDR3 coding sequence is TGTGCCAGCAGTGAAGCACAGTATTATAATTCACCCCTCCACTTT.

This clone occurred a few times. The rearrangement joins TRBV30 to TRBJ2-1, with 13 bases fitting TRBD2. Losses at the gene ends were 2 bases for V and 8 bases for J; bases not matched to a gene: 6. The CDR3 is made up of 15 amino acids. Germline V gives CDR1 GTSNPN, CDR2 SVGIG (reference sequence). The CDR3 spells CAWSPLAGGYDEQFF. CDR3 DNA: TGTGCCTGGAGTCCACTAGCGGGAGGGTATGATGAGCAGTTCTTC.

This chain connects TRBV19 to TRBJ1-5, with D possibly being TRBD1 (6 bases). The V and J ends lost 4 bases and 7 bases respectively, with 23 bases between them. The CDR3 has 17 residues. CDR1 is LNHDA and CDR2 is SQIVND in the germline V gene (reference sequence). The CDR3 region has the DNA TGTGCCAGTAGTAGTTCTCAGGGGAGGGCCTTGGGACAGCCCCAGCATTTT. Protein: CASSSSQGRALGQPQHF.

This sequence joins TRBV18 and TRBJ1-5; D may be TRBD1 (6 bases). Trimming removed 2 bases at V and 7 bases at J, with 12 bases between. The CDR3 has 14 residues. Looked up from germline, CDR1 is KGHSH and CDR2 is LQKENI. CDR3 residues: CASSPRGGEQPQHF. Written as DNA, the CDR3 is TGTGCCAGCTCACCAAGGGGGGGAGAACAGCCCCAGCATTTT. Filled out from reference TRBV18 and TRBJ1-5, the complete variable domain reads NAGVMQNPRHLVRRRGQEARLRCSPMKGHSHVYWYRQLPEEGLKFMVYLQKENIIDESGMPKERFSAEFPKEGPSILRIQQVVRGDSAAYFCASSPRGGEQPQHFGDGTRLSIL.

The chain recombines TRBV6-1 with TRBJ2-7; 7 bases line up with TRBD2. This CDR3 is built from 18 residues. Germline assignment: CDR1 MNHNS and CDR2 SASEGT. Trimming cost V 3 bases and J 6 bases; bases outside gene matches: 20. The CDR3 bases are TGTGCCAGCAGTGAGAATGGGGGTTTGCGGGAGACCCTTCGCGAGCAGTACTTC. This sequence encodes CASSENGGLRETLREQYF.

The chain employs TRBV13 and TRBJ2-1; the D gene is possibly TRBD1 (6 bases). The CDR3 is 16 amino acids. Trimming left V 2 bases short and J 1 base short, with 12 bases between. CDR1 and CDR2 (germline): PRHDT, FYEKMQ (reference sequence). CDR3 DNA sequence: TGTGCCAGCAGCTTACAGGGGCGGGCGTCCTACAATGAGCAGTTCTTC. This gives the protein CASSLQGRASYNEQFF.

The V gene is TRBV19, the J gene TRBJ1-3, with 8 bases identical to TRBD1. V lost 3 bases to trimming and J lost 0 bases; unmatched junction nucleotides: 4. Germline V gene data show CDR1 as LNHDA and CDR2 as SQIVND (reference sequence). CDR3 length equals 16 residues. The CDR3 DNA reads TGTGCCAGTAGTATTGGACAGGGTCGCTCTGGAAACACCATATATTTT. It encodes CASSIGQGRSGNTIYF.

CDR3 nucleotide sequence: TGTGCCAGCGCCACGGACAGCTCCTATAATTCACCCCTCCACTTT. Its protein product is CASATDSSYNSPLHF. The chain has TRBV27 and TRBJ1-6, with TRBD1 as a possible D gene (6 bases). The CDR3 is 15 amino acids. V was trimmed by 8 bases and J by 0 bases, leaving 11 bases between them. Germline CDR1 reads MNHEY; CDR2 reads SMNVEV (reference sequence).

The chain carries TRBV25-1 and TRBJ2-6; TRBD1 aligns across 7 bases. The trim removed 7 bases at V and 2 bases at J, leaving 2 bases unmatched. Germline V gene data show CDR1 as MGHDK and CDR2 as SYGVNS. This CDR3 is 14 amino acids long. The CDR3 loop is CASTGTAGANVLTF. The DNA for the CDR3 is TGTGCCAGCACCGGGACAGCTGGGGCCAACGTCCTGACTTTC.

This clone came up a few times. CDR3 loop: CASSSGLAGEGDEQFF. CDR3 in DNA: TGTGCCAGCAGCTCGGGACTAGCGGGAGAGGGTGATGAGCAGTTCTTC. J is TRBJ2-1 and V is TRBV7-9, with 14 bases matching TRBD2. The J segment lost 8 bases and the V segment lost 4 bases, leaving 7 bases of the junction unmatched. The CDR3 runs 16 residues. The germline V gene encodes CDR1 SEHNR and CDR2 FQNEAQ (reference sequence).

V is TRBV19 and J is TRBJ1-5, with 12 positions matching TRBD1. CDR3 size: 15 residues. Per germline, CDR1 LNHDA and CDR2 SQIVND (reference sequence). Unmatched junction bases numbered 1, after V lost 4 bases and J lost 3 bases. The CDR3, as DNA: TGTGCCAGTAGTAGGGGACAGGGGGCCAATCAGCCCCAGCATTTT. It codes for CASSRGQGANQPQHF.

The chain joins TRBV6-5 to TRBJ2-4, with TRBD2 as a possible D gene (6 bases). Germline V CDR1 and CDR2: MNHEY, SVGAGI. CDR3 length: 15 amino acids. Trimming shortened V by 6 bases and J by 6 bases, and 18 bases separated the two germline ends. For the CDR3, the DNA is TGTGCCAGCAGCCCCCTGACGGGAGCCGGAAACATTCAGTACTTC. This codes for CASSPLTGAGNIQYF.

V usage is TRBV30 and J usage is TRBJ1-4; 10 bases agree with TRBD1. The V gene's germline CDR1 is GTSNPN and CDR2 SVGIG (reference sequence). V shed 2 bases and J 7 bases; nucleotides not matched to a gene: 7. CDR3 length: 15 amino acids. CDR3 sequence: CAWSLRTGGGEKLFF. CDR3 nucleotide sequence: TGTGCCTGGAGTCTCAGGACAGGGGGAGGTGAAAAACTGTTTTTT.

This chain connects TRBV29-1 to TRBJ1-2, with D tentatively TRBD1 (6 bases). The CDR3 is 11 amino acids. The germline V and J ends were trimmed by 4 bases and 14 bases, with 17 bases remaining between them. Per germline, CDR1 SQVTM and CDR2 ANQGSEA. Written as DNA, the CDR3 is TGCAGCGTTGGTTTCGGACAGAGGGAAACCTTC. Protein product: CSVGFGQRETF.

The chain recombines TRBV19 with TRBJ1-5; D ambiguous. This CDR3 contains 14 residues. Germline V lookup: CDR1 LNHDA, CDR2 SQIVND (reference sequence). V dropped 3 bases and J dropped 4 bases, with 10 bases sitting between them. This chain's CDR3 is CASSIKSLNQPQHF. As DNA, the CDR3 is TGTGCCAGTAGTATCAAGAGCTTGAATCAGCCCCAGCATTTT.

The chain recombines TRBV4-1 with TRBJ2-5; TRBD2 aligns across 8 bases. Germline V gene sequence: CDR1 MGHRA, CDR2 YSYEKL. The ends lost 2 bases at V and 3 bases at J; junction bases unmatched: 8. This CDR3 region has 16 residues. The chain's CDR3 is CASSQPSRAGEETQYF. The DNA for the CDR3 is TGCGCCAGCAGCCAACCCTCTCGAGCGGGAGAAGAGACCCAGTACTTC.